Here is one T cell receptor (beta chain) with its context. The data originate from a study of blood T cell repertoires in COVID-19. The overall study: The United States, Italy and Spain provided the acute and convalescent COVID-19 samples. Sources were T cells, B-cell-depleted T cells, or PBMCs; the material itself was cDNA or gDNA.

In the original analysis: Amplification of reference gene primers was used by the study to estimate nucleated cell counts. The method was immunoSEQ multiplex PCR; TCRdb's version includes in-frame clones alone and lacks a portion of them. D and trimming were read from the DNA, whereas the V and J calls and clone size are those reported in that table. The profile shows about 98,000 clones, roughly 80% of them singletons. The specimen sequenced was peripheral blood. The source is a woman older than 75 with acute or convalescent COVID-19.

The chain's CDR3 is CASSLPGQGAYEQYF. The CDR3 DNA is TGTGCCAGCAGCTTGCCGGGACAGGGGGCCTACGAGCAGTACTTC. The chain uses TRBV11-2 and TRBJ2-7, with 11 bases lining up with TRBD1. The V segment lost 3 bases and the J segment 2 bases; nucleotides outside the gene matches: 3. The CDR3 contains 15 residues. Germline CDR1 reads SGHAT; CDR2 reads FQNNGV.